This T cell receptor beta chain was found in a study of blood T cell repertoires in COVID-19. At the level of the study: Samples of COVID-19 (acute and convalescent) were obtained from the United States, Italy and Spain.

The CDR3 loop spans 15 amino acids. Trimming at V came to 2 bases and at J to 1 base, leaving 4 bases not matched to a gene. Per the germline V gene, CDR1 is LNHDA and CDR2 is SQIVND (reference sequence). As originally analysed: Estimates of nucleated cell counts were drawn from the amplification of reference gene primers. Some clones are missing from TCRdb's copy, which holds only in-frame ones; the method was immunoSEQ multiplex PCR. V, J and clone size are taken as reported in that table, and D and trimming were inferred from the DNA itself. The sample carries about 240,000 clones, around 84% recorded once.

The receptor's source is a woman between 18 and 29 years old with acute or convalescent COVID-19. Sequencing was done on a sample of peripheral blood. The chain is built from TRBV19 and TRBJ1-1; 7 bases line up with TRBD1. CDR3 loop: CASSIWDRWNTEAFF. The DNA of the CDR3 is TGTGCCAGTAGTATATGGGACAGATGGAACACTGAAGCTTTCTTT.